This paragraph reports one TCR beta chain. In its sample, this clone was seen once. Its antigen is currently not known. No clone much larger than this one lies a single base away; base qualities are absent. Genomic DNA was extracted from sorted cells for sequencing of the TCRbeta CDR3 region. TCRbeta CDR3 regions were sequenced using the immunoSEQ Assay. In TCRdb, the immuneACCESS table is reduced to in-frame sequences with V and J assigned. These tables do not hold every clone; where another copy was compared, an unresolved V gene accounts for under half, and the others remain unexplained. Recorded for this sample are about 79,000 clones; about 91% of them occurred a single time. About 6.6% of the sample comes from the top ten. The record originates from a study of OX40 agonist ivuxolimab in advanced cancers. With respect to the entire study: Ivuxolimab was a fully human IgG2 agonistic monoclonal antibody targeting the costimulatory receptor OX40 (CD134). Partial responses occurred in three dose-escalation patients: two with cutaneous melanoma and one with hepatocellular carcinoma. A male proportion of 82.7% and a mean age of approximately 58 years, ranging from 23 to 79, were recorded for the dose-escalation cohort. Intravenous ivuxolimab was administered to patients every 2 weeks at six dose levels: 0.01, 0.1, 0.3, 1.5, 3 and 10 mg/kg. The paper describes the monotherapy dose-escalation part (N ≈ 52 patients) of the phase I trial of ivuxolimab. Of the approximately 50 dose-escalation patients, hepatocellular carcinoma was present in 19, melanoma in around 15, renal cell carcinoma in 9 and head and neck cancer in 9. Peripheral TCRbeta sequencing was intended to test whether TCR sequence diversity was altered and clonal T-cell expansion was caused by ivuxolimab. Patients were allowed to have had prior anti-PD-1, anti-PD-L1 or anti-CTLA-4 therapy, and 40% to 45% of the dose-escalation patients had been treated with checkpoint inhibitors. Overall study results and their limits: On average, CD8+ T cells showed more expanded clones than CD4+ T cells after ivuxolimab. In the 0.1-3.0 mg/kg groups, partial responders were among the patients with the lowest normalized peripheral clonal expansion, particularly in CD8+ T cells. At doses of 0.1 to 3.0 mg/kg, clonal expansion of both CD4+ and CD8+ T cells in blood was seen between baseline and week 6. Low levels of normalized T-cell clonal expansion were also seen in some nonresponding patients. The antigen specificity of the peripheral T cells that underwent clonal expansion was not determined.

Patients with a history of autoimmune disease or receiving systemic immunosuppression were excluded from the trial. In every dose cohort, peripheral blood was drawn for TCR sequencing at baseline, cycle 4 day 1, and cycle 7 day 1. Samples came from an open-label, multicenter, first-in-human phase I dose-escalation trial of ivuxolimab. The trial enrolled adults with locally advanced or metastatic head and neck squamous cell, hepatocellular, melanoma or renal cell carcinoma. Before TCR sequencing, CD4+ T cells and CD8+ T cells from peripheral blood were sorted into separate populations. From its cysteine to its phenylalanine, the CDR3 spans 14 amino acids. Of all the DNA, just the CDR3 is kept, 42 bases in frame from base 1. Per the germline V gene, MDHEN is the CDR1 and SYDVKM is the CDR2. Trimming takes 7 bases off V and 4 bases off J; junction bases not matched to a gene: 9.

This clonotype was obtained from an adult with an advanced solid tumor such as melanoma, head and neck, liver or kidney cancer. Material: CD4+ or CD8+ T cells sorted from blood, obtained in a trial of the OX40 agonist ivuxolimab. The chain couples TRBV28 to TRBJ1-2; 7 of the junction bases match TRBD1. The base sequence is TGTGCCAGCACCCTGACAGGGAGGCCCTATGGCTACACCTTC. It encodes CASTLTGRPYGYTF.